This T cell receptor (beta chain) comes out of a study of T cell repertoires in cytomegalovirus infection. V was trimmed by 5 bases and J by 1 base, leaving 10 bases between them. Germline V lookup: CDR1 MNHEY, CDR2 SMNVEV (reference sequence). The CDR3 has 14 residues. TCRdb reprocessed the reads with MiXCR, giving one entry per CDR3 protein. The profile shows some 400,000 distinct CDR3 sequences, around 18% of them singletons. The source is a human donor in good health (CMV status not recorded). Some clones in this sample may be carry-over from other donors' samples. Sequencing input: PBMCs. The J gene is TRBJ2-3, the V gene TRBV27; D is perhaps TRBD1 (6 bases). The CDR3 loop reads CASSTNRGTDTQYF. The CDR3 DNA follows: TGTGCCAGCAGTACAAACAGGGGCACAGATACGCAGTATTTT.